Included here is one T cell receptor beta chain sequence, with context. This CDR3 is built from 14 residues. CDR1 SGHDN and CDR2 FVKESK come from the germline V gene. Between the trimmed V and J ends, which lost 2 bases and 7 bases, there was a span of 12 bases. Under the authors' procedure: Reference gene primer amplification yielded estimated nucleated cell counts. Generated by immunoSEQ multiplex PCR, the TCRdb table keeps only in-frame clones and is missing some. The V and J calls and clone size come from that table; D and trimming were worked out from the DNA. This repertoire shows 210,000 or so clones, 65% to 85% found once; its top ten account for 2.5% to 3.5%. These data originate in a study of blood T cell repertoires in COVID-19. Overall study: Sites across the United States, Italy and Spain contributed samples from acute and convalescent COVID-19. PBMCs, B-cell-depleted T cells, or T cells provided the cDNA or gDNA that made up the material.

The clonotype comes from a man between 50 and 59 years old with active or convalescent COVID-19. This chain joins TRBV14 and TRBJ2-1; D perhaps matches TRBD1 (7 bases). Sequencing input: peripheral blood. This CDR3 reads CASSQPGGLNEQFF. CDR3 DNA: TGTGCCAGCAGCCAACCAGGGGGGCTAAATGAGCAGTTCTTC.